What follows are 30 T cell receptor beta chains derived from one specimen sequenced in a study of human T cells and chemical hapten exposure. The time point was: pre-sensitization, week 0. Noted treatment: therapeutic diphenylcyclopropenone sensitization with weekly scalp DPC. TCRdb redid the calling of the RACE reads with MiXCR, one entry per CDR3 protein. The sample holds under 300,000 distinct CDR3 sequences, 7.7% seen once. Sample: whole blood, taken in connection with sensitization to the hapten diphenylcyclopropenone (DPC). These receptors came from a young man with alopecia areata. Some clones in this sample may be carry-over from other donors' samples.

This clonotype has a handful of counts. The DNA of the CDR3 is TGTGCCAGCACCAGAAACCCTGGGACAGGGGTCCACGAGCAGTACTTC. Its translation is CASTRNPGTGVHEQYF. The gene calls are TRBV28 and TRBJ2-7; TRBD1 aligns across 10 bases. V shed 7 bases and J 5 bases; nucleotides not matched to a gene: 14. CDR1 is MDHEN and CDR2 is SYDVKM in the germline V gene. The CDR3 totals 16 residues.

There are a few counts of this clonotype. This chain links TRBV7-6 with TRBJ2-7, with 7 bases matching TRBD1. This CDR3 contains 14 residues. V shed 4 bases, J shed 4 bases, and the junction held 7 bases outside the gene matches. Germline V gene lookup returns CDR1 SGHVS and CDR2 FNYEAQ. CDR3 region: CASSSNRQGYEQYF. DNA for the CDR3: TGTGCCAGCAGCTCCAACAGACAGGGATACGAGCAGTACTTC.

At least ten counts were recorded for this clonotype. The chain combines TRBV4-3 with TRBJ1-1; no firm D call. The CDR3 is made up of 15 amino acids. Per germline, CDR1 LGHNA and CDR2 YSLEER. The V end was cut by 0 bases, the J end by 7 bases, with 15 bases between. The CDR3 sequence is CASSQDTRERGEAFF. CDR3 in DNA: TGCGCCAGCAGCCAAGATACAAGGGAACGAGGTGAAGCTTTCTTT.

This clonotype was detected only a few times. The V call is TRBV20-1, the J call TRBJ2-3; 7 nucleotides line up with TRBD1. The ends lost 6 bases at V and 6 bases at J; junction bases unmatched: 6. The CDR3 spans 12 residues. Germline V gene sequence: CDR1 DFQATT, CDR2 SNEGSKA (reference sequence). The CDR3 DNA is TGCAGTGCAACCGGGACAGTTGATACGCAGTATTTT. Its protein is CSATGTVDTQYF.

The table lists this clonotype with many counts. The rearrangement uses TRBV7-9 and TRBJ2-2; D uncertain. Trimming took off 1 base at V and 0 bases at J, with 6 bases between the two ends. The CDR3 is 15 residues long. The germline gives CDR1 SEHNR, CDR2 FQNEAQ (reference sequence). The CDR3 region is CASSLVATNTGELFF. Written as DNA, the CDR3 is TGTGCCAGCAGCTTAGTCGCCACGAACACCGGGGAGCTGTTTTTT.

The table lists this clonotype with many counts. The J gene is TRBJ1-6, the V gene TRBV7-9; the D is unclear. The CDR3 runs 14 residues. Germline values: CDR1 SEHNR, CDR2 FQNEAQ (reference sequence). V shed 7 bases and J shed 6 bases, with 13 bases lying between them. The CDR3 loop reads CASTRRETNSPLHF. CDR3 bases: TGTGCCAGCACCCGCAGAGAGACTAATTCACCCCTCCACTTT.

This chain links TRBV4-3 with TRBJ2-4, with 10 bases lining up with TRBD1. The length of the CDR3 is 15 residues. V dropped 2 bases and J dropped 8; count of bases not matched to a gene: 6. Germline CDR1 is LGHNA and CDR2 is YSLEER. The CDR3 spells CASSQHDRGQDIQYF. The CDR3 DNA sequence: TGCGCCAGCAGCCAACACGACAGGGGGCAGGACATTCAGTACTTC.

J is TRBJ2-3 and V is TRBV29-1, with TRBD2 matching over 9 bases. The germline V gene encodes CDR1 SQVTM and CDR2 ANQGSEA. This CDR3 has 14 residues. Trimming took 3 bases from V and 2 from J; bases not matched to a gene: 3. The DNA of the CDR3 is TGCAGCGTTGATGTAGCGGGGGACACAGATACGCAGTATTTT. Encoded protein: CSVDVAGDTDTQYF.

This chain's CDR3 is CASSGAGTLNTEAFF. The CDR3, as DNA: TGTGCCAGCAGTGGGGCAGGGACGTTGAACACTGAAGCTTTCTTT. The chain carries TRBV25-1 and TRBJ1-1; possibly TRBD1 for D (5 bases). V shed 4 bases and J shed 0 bases, with 12 bases lying between them. The CDR3 extends over 15 amino acids. CDR1 is MGHDK, CDR2 SYGVNS, per germline.

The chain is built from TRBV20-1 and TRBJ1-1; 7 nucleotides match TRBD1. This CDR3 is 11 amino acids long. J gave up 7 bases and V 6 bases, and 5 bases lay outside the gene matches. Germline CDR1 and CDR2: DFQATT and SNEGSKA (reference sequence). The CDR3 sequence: CSATRDSEAFF. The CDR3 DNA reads TGCAGTGCAACCCGGGACAGTGAAGCTTTCTTT.

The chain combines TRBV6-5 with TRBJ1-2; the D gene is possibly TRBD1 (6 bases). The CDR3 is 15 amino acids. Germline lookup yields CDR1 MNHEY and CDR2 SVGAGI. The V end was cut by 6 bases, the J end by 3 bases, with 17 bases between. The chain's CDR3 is CASSSPTTGDYGYTF. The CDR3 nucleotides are TGTGCCAGCAGCTCCCCTACGACAGGAGACTATGGCTACACCTTC.

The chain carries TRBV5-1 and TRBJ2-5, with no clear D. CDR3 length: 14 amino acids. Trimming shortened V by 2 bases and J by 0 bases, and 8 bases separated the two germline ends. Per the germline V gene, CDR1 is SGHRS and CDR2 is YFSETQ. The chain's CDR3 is CASSFATHQETQYF. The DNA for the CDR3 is TGCGCCAGCAGCTTTGCGACACACCAAGAGACCCAGTACTTC.

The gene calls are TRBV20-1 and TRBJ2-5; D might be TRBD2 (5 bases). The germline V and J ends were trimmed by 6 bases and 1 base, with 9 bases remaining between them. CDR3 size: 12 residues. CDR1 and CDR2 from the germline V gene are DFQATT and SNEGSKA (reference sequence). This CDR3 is CSASSAQETQYF. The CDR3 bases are TGCAGTGCGAGTAGCGCCCAAGAGACCCAGTACTTC.

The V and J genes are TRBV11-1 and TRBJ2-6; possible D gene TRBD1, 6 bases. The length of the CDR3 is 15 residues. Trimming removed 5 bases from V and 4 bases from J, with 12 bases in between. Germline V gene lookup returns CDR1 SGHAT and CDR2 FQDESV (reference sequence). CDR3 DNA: TGTGCCAGCAGCCCACAGGGCTCCGGGGCCAACGTCCTGACTTTC. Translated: CASSPQGSGANVLTF.

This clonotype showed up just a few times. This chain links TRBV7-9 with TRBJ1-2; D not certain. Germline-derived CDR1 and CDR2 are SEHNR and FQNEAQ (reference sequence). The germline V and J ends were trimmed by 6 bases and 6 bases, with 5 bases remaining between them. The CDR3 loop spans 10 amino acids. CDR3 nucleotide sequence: TGTGCCAGCAGTCTCGATGGCTACACCTTC. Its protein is CASSLDGYTF.

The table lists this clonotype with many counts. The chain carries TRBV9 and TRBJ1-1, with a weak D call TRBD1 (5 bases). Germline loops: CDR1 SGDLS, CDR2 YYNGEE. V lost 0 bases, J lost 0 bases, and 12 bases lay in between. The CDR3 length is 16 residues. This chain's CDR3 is CASSVGGSIMNTEAFF. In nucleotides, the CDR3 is TGTGCCAGCAGCGTAGGGGGGTCAATCATGAACACTGAAGCTTTCTTT.

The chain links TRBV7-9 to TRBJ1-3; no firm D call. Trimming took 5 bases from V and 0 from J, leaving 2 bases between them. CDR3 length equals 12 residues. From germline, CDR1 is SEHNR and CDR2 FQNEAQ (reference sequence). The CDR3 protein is CASSRSGNTIYF. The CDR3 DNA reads TGTGCCAGCAGCCGCTCTGGAAACACCATATATTTT. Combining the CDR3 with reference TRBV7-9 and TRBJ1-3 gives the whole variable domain DTGVSQNPRHKITKRGQNVTFRCDPISEHNRLYWYRQTLGQGPEFLTYFQNEAQLEKSRLLSDRFSAERPKGSFSTLEIQRTEQGDSAMYLCASSRSGNTIYFGEGSWLTVV.

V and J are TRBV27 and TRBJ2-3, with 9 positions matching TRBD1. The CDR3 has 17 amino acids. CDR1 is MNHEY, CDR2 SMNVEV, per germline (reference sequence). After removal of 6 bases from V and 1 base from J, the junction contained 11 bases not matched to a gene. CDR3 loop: CASSPFTGGRGTDTQYF. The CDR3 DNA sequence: TGTGCCAGCAGCCCTTTTACAGGGGGCCGCGGCACAGATACGCAGTATTTT.

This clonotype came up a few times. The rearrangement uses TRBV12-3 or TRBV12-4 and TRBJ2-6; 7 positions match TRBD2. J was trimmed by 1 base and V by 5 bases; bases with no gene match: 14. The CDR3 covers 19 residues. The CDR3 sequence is CASSLPGGPRGSGANVLTF. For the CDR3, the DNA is TGTGCCAGCAGTCTACCGGGGGGTCCCCGCGGGTCTGGGGCCAACGTCCTGACTTTC.

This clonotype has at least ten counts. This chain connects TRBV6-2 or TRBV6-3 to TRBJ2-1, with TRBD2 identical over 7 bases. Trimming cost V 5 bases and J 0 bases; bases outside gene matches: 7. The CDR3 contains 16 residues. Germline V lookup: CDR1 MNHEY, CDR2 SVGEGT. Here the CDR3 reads CASSQNLAASYNEQFF. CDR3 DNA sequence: TGTGCCAGCAGTCAGAACCTAGCGGCCTCCTACAATGAGCAGTTCTTC.

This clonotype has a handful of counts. Here the CDR3 DNA reads TGCAGCGTGAGGTGGCCGGGACACCACTACAATGAGCAGTTCTTC. Residues: CSVRWPGHHYNEQFF. The chain links TRBV29-1 to TRBJ2-1, with D perhaps matching TRBD1 (6 bases). V was shortened by 6 bases and J by 3 bases, with 18 bases between the two germline ends. Germline V gives CDR1 SQVTM, CDR2 ANQGSEA. The CDR3 loop spans 15 amino acids.

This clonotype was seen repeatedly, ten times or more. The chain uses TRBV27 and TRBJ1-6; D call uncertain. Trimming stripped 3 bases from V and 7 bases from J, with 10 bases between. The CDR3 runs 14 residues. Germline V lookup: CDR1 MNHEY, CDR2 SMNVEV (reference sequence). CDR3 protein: CASSFRQNNSPLHF. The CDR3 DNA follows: TGTGCCAGCAGTTTCCGGCAGAACAATTCACCCCTCCACTTT.

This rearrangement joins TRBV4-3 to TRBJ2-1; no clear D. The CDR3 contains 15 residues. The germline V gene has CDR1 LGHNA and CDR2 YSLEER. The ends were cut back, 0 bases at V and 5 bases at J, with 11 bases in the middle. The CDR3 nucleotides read TGCGCCAGCAGCCAAGATCGTTCCGCCGACAATGAGCAGTTCTTC. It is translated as CASSQDRSADNEQFF.

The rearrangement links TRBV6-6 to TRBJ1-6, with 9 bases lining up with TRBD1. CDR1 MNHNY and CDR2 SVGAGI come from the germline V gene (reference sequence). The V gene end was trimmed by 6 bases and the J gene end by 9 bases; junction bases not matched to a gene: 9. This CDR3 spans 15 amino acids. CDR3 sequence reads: CASSSPGQGASPLHF. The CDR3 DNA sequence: TGTGCCAGCAGCAGTCCGGGACAGGGCGCTTCACCCCTCCACTTT.

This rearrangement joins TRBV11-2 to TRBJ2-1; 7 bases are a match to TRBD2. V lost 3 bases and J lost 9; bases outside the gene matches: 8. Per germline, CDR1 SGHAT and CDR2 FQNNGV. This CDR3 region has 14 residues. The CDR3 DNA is TGTGCCAGCAGCTTTTTCCGGGGGAGGGTTGAGCAGTTCTTC. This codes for CASSFFRGRVEQFF.

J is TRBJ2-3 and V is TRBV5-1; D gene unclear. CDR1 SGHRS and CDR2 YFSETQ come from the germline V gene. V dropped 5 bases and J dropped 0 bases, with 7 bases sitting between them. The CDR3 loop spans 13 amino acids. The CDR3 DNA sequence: TGCGCCAGCAGGACCTGGAGCACAGATACGCAGTATTTT. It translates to CASRTWSTDTQYF.

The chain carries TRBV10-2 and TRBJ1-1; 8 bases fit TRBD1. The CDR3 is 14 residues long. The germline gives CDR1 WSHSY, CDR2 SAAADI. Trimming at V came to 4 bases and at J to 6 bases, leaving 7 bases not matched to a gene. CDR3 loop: CASSAGGEISEAFF. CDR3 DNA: TGCGCCAGCAGTGCAGGGGGCGAAATCTCTGAAGCTTTCTTT.

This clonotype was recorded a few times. CDR3: CASSTDRWSSPLHF. CDR3 nucleotides: TGTGCCAGCAGCACGGACAGGTGGAGCTCACCCCTCCACTTT. The rearrangement links TRBV12-3 or TRBV12-4 to TRBJ1-6, with TRBD1 matching over 7 bases. Unmatched junction bases numbered 9, after V lost 6 bases and J lost 10 bases. The CDR3 consists of 14 residues.

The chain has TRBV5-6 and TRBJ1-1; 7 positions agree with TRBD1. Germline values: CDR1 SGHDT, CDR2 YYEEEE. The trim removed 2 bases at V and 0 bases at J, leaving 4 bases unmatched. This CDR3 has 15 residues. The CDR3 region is CASSFPGGMNTEAFF. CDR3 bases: TGTGCCAGCAGCTTTCCAGGGGGGATGAACACTGAAGCTTTCTTT.

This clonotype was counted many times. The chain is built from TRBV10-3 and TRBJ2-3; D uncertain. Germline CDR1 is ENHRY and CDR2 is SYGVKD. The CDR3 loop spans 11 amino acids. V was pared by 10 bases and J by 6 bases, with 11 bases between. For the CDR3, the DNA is TGTGCCAGCTCGTATGGGGATACGCAGTATTTT. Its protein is CASSYGDTQYF.